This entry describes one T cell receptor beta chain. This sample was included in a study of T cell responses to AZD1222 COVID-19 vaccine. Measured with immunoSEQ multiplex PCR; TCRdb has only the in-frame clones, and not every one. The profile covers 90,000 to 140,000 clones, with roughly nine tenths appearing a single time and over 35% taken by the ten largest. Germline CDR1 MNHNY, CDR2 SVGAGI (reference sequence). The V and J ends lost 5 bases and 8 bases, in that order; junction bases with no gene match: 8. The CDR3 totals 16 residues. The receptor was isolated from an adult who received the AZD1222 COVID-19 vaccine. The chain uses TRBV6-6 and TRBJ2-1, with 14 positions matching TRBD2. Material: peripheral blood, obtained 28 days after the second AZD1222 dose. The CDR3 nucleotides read TGTGCCAGCAGTACCGGGACTAGCGGGAGAATCGATGAGCAGTTCTTC. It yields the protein CASSTGTSGRIDEQFF.